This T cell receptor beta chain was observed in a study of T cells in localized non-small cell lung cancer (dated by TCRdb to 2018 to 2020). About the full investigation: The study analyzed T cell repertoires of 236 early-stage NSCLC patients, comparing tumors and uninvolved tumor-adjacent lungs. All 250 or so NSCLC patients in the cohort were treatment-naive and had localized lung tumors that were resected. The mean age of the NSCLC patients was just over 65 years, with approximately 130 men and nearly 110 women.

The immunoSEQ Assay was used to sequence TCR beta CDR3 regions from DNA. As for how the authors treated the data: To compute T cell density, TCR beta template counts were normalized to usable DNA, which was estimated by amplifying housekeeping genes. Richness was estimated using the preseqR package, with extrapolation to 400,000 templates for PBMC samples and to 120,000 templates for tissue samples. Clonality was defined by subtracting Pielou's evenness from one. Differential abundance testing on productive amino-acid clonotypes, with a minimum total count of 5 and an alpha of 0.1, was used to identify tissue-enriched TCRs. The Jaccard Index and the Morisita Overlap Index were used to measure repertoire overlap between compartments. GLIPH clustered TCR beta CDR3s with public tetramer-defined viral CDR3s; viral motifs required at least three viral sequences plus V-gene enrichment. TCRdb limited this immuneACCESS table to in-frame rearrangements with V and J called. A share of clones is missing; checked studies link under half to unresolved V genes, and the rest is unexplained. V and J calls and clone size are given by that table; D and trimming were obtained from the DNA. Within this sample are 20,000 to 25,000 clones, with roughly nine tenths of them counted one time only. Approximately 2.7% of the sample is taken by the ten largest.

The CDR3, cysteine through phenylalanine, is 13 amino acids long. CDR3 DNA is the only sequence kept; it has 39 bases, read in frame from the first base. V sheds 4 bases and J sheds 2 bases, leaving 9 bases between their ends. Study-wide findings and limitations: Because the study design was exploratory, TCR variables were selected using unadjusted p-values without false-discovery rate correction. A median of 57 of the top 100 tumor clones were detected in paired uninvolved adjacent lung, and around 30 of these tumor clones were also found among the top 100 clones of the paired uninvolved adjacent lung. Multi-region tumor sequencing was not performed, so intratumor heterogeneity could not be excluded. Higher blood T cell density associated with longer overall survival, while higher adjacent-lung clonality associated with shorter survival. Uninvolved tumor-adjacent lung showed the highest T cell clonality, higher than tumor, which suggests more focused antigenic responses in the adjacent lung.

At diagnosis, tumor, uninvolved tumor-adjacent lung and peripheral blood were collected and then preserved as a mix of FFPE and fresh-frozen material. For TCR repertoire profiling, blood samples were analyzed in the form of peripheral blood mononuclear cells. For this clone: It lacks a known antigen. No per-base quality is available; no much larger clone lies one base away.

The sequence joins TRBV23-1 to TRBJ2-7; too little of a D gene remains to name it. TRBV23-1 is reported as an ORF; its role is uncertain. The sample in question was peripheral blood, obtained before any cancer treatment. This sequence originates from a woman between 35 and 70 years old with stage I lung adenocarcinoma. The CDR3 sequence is CASSRDTPYEQYF. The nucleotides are TGCGCCAGCAGTCGGGATACCCCCTACGAGCAGTACTTC.